A single sample is the source of the 21 T cell receptor beta chains below, sequenced in a study of cytomegalovirus exposure and HLA in healthy donors. Primers for the PCR totalled 60 Vbeta and 13 Jbeta. Measured with immunoSEQ multiplex PCR; TCRdb has only the in-frame clones, and not every one. Of approximately 90,000 clones in the sample, under 80% were seen once. The sample taken for sequencing was PBMCs. All receptors come from a male donor in good health and CMV-seronegative.

In this sample, this clone turned up once. The chain combines TRBV6-6 with TRBJ1-2; 10 bases match TRBD1. The CDR3 extends over 16 amino acids. Germline V gene data show CDR1 as MNHNY and CDR2 as SVGAGI (reference sequence). V was pared by 2 bases and J by 4 bases, with 7 bases of the junction left unmatched. The CDR3 loop is CASSYPRTGGGYGYTF. CDR3 nucleotides: TGTGCCAGCAGTTACCCTAGGACAGGGGGAGGCTATGGCTACACCTTC.

The rearrangement uses TRBV28 and TRBJ2-3; the match to TRBD1 covers 9 bases. There are 14 residues in the CDR3. CDR1 is MDHEN, CDR2 SYDVKM, per germline. After removal of 10 bases from V and 4 bases from J, the junction contained 9 bases not matched to a gene. CDR3 loop: CATTWTGAADTQYF. DNA for the CDR3: TGTGCCACCACATGGACAGGGGCGGCAGATACGCAGTATTTT.

This clone was counted a single time. The chain has TRBV2 and TRBJ2-2; possibly TRBD1 for D (5 bases). Trimming pared 3 bases from V and 5 bases from J, leaving 10 bases between. Germline assignment: CDR1 SNHLY and CDR2 FYNNEI. This CDR3 has 14 amino acids. The CDR3 nucleotides are TGTGCCAGCAGTGAGGGGCGAACGACCGGGGAGCTGTTTTTT. Residues: CASSEGRTTGELFF. Full variable domain (missing parts from reference TRBV2 and TRBJ2-2): EPEVTQTPSHQVTQMGQEVILRCVPISNHLYFYWYRQILGQKVEFLVSFYNNEISEKSEIFDDQFSVERPDGSNFTLKIRSTKLEDSAMYFCASSEGRTTGELFFGEGSRLTVL.

In its sample, this clone was seen a few times. V is TRBV5-1 and J is TRBJ1-1, with D unclear. This CDR3 is 13 amino acids long. Trimming cost V 4 bases and J 0 bases, with 7 bases left between them. CDR1 SGHRS and CDR2 YFSETQ come from the germline V gene. The chain's CDR3 is CASSELMNTEAFF. In nucleotides, the CDR3 is TGCGCCAGCAGCGAGTTAATGAACACTGAAGCTTTCTTT.

This clone has only a few counts. The J gene is TRBJ2-1, the V gene TRBV5-1; 12 nucleotides line up with TRBD2. With V trimmed by 4 bases and J by 8 bases, 13 bases remained unmatched. The CDR3 runs to 17 residues. Germline V gene sequence: CDR1 SGHRS, CDR2 YFSETQ. The CDR3 loop is CASSSHASGGAVDEQFF. The CDR3 nucleotides read TGCGCCAGCAGCAGCCACGCTAGCGGGGGGGCCGTGGATGAGCAGTTCTTC.

CDR3 coding DNA: TGTGCCAGCAGTCAAGAGCGGGGTGAGCAGTTCTTC. Translating gives CASSQERGEQFF. This chain links TRBV11-2 with TRBJ2-1; 7 bases map to TRBD2. The ends lost 6 bases at V and 9 bases at J; junction bases unmatched: 5. Germline CDR1 is SGHAT and CDR2 is FQNNGV. The CDR3 is 12 amino acids.

V usage is TRBV25-1 and J usage is TRBJ2-7; 9 nucleotides align to TRBD1. The V segment lost 6 bases and the J segment 4 bases; nucleotides outside the gene matches: 7. The V gene's germline CDR1 is MGHDK and CDR2 SYGVNS. This CDR3 spans 14 amino acids. Written as DNA, the CDR3 is TGTGCCAGCAGGCCCGGGACAGGGCGTTACGAGCAGTACTTC. Amino acid sequence: CASRPGTGRYEQYF.

This CDR3 is CASGPDGGKFTEAFF. CDR3 DNA: TGTGCTAGTGGTCCGGACGGGGGGAAGTTTACTGAAGCTTTCTTT. The gene calls are TRBV12-5 and TRBJ1-1; tentative D call: TRBD1 (5 bases). Germline CDR1 LGHNT, CDR2 FRNRAP. Deletions cut 5 bases from V and 5 bases from J, with 18 bases between. The CDR3 contains 15 residues.

The CDR3: CASSPRAERGAFISTDTQYF. CDR3 nucleotide sequence: TGTGCCAGCAGCCCCCGGGCGGAGCGGGGGGCCTTTATAAGCACAGATACGCAGTATTTT. The V call is TRBV7-8, the J call TRBJ2-3; 9 positions match TRBD2. The junction had 18 bases not matched to a gene; V was cut back by 5 bases and J by 0 bases. The germline gives CDR1 SGHVS, CDR2 FQNEAQ. This CDR3 has 20 residues.

This chain uses TRBV4-3 with TRBJ2-3; tentatively, D is TRBD2 (5 bases). This CDR3 spans 15 amino acids. V was cut by 4 bases and J by 5 bases, with 16 bases left in between. Germline loops: CDR1 LGHNA, CDR2 YSLEER. The CDR3 coding sequence is TGCGCCAGCAGCCGGACTCCAAACCGAGGAGATACGCAGTATTTT. This translates into CASSRTPNRGDTQYF.

The V call is TRBV5-1, the J call TRBJ2-5; perhaps TRBD2 as D (5 bases). The germline gives CDR1 SGHRS, CDR2 YFSETQ. The V gene lost 1 base and the J gene lost 1 base, with 8 bases spanning the gap. This CDR3 comprises 14 residues. CDR3 in amino acids: CASSLSGFQETQYF. In DNA form, the CDR3 reads TGCGCCAGCAGCTTGTCGGGGTTCCAAGAGACCCAGTACTTC.

This rearrangement joins TRBV2 to TRBJ2-2; D perhaps matches TRBD2 (5 bases). Trimming pared 4 bases from V and 4 bases from J, leaving 13 bases between. CDR1 and CDR2 (germline): SNHLY, FYNNEI. The CDR3 contains 15 residues. Here the CDR3 reads CASSVKEAGTGELFF. The CDR3 DNA reads TGTGCCAGCAGTGTTAAGGAGGCGGGCACCGGGGAGCTGTTTTTT. Based on the CDR3 plus reference TRBV2 and TRBJ2-2, the full variable domain is EPEVTQTPSHQVTQMGQEVILRCVPISNHLYFYWYRQILGQKVEFLVSFYNNEISEKSEIFDDQFSVERPDGSNFTLKIRSTKLEDSAMYFCASSVKEAGTGELFFGEGSRLTVL.

This chain links TRBV5-5 with TRBJ1-3; TRBD1 might be the D (5 bases). Germline assignment: CDR1 SGHKS and CDR2 YYEKEE (reference sequence). V was shortened by 4 bases and J by 4 bases, with 15 bases between the two germline ends. The CDR3 consists of 15 residues. This CDR3 reads CASSPTQVGGNTIYF. The CDR3 DNA sequence: TGTGCCAGCAGCCCCACACAGGTGGGGGGAAACACCATATATTTT.

This clone was seen more than once but under ten times. This sequence joins TRBV5-6 and TRBJ1-1, with D possibly TRBD1 on 6 matching bases. V was trimmed by 1 base and J by 2 bases, leaving 9 bases between them. This CDR3 is built from 14 residues. Germline assignment: CDR1 SGHDT and CDR2 YYEEEE. In DNA form, the CDR3 reads TGTGCCAGCAGCTTGATCAGGGGAAACACTGAAGCTTTCTTT. Translation gives CASSLIRGNTEAFF.

The chain uses TRBV10-3 and TRBJ2-3; D gene ambiguous. V dropped 0 bases and J dropped 0 bases, with 16 bases sitting between them. The CDR3 is 18 amino acids. CDR1 and CDR2 (germline): ENHRY, SYGVKD. This CDR3 is CAISESGSFRTSTDTQYF. The CDR3 region has the DNA TGTGCCATCAGTGAGTCGGGCAGCTTTCGTACTAGCACAGATACGCAGTATTTT.

The rearrangement joins TRBV7-3 to TRBJ2-2, with TRBD2 matching 8 bases. J gave up 4 bases and V 5 bases, and 12 bases lay outside the gene matches. CDR1 is SGHTA, CDR2 FQGTGA, per germline. The CDR3 runs 17 residues. The DNA of the CDR3 is TGTGCCAGCAGCCCATCGCGGGGGGCGCGGGGCACCGGGGAGCTGTTTTTT. Its protein is CASSPSRGARGTGELFF.

The chain employs TRBV6-5 and TRBJ1-1; possibly TRBD1 for D (5 bases). Per the germline V gene, CDR1 is MNHEY and CDR2 is SVGAGI. The CDR3 consists of 13 residues. Deletions cut 4 bases from V and 4 bases from J, with 10 bases between. CDR3 in DNA: TGTGCCAGCAGTTCGGGGGGGAGCACTGAAGCTTTCTTT. Its protein product is CASSSGGSTEAFF.

The chain joins TRBV5-6 to TRBJ1-1; tentative D call: TRBD1 (5 bases). Trimming cost V 0 bases and J 12 bases, with 15 bases left between them. Germline V CDR1 and CDR2: SGHDT, YYEEEE. This CDR3 has 13 residues. CDR3 amino acids: CASSLGGARESFF. CDR3 in DNA: TGTGCCAGCAGCTTGGGAGGAGCCAGGGAATCTTTCTTT.

This clone was recorded only once. V is TRBV28 and J is TRBJ1-2, with TRBD1 identical over 8 bases. This CDR3 contains 13 residues. V shed 2 bases, J shed 8 bases, and the junction held 4 bases outside the gene matches. The germline V gene encodes CDR1 MDHEN and CDR2 SYDVKM. The CDR3 coding sequence is TGTGCCAGCAGTTTAGGACAGGGCTTCGGCTACACCTTC. Its protein is CASSLGQGFGYTF.

The V gene is TRBV6-5, the J gene TRBJ1-1; D gene ambiguous. Germline values: CDR1 MNHEY, CDR2 SVGAGI. The CDR3 runs 13 residues. The V and J ends lost 0 bases and 0 bases respectively, with 2 bases between them. DNA of the CDR3: TGTGCCAGCAGTTACTCCATGAACACTGAAGCTTTCTTT. Translated, it gives CASSYSMNTEAFF.

This chain uses TRBV4-3 with TRBJ2-1; D remains unclear. CDR1 and CDR2 from the germline V gene are LGHNA and YSLEER. CDR3 length: 13 amino acids. The germline V and J ends were trimmed by 0 bases and 2 bases, with 2 bases remaining between them. The CDR3, as DNA: TGCGCCAGCAGCCAAGACGCCTACAATGAGCAGTTCTTC. Translation gives CASSQDAYNEQFF.